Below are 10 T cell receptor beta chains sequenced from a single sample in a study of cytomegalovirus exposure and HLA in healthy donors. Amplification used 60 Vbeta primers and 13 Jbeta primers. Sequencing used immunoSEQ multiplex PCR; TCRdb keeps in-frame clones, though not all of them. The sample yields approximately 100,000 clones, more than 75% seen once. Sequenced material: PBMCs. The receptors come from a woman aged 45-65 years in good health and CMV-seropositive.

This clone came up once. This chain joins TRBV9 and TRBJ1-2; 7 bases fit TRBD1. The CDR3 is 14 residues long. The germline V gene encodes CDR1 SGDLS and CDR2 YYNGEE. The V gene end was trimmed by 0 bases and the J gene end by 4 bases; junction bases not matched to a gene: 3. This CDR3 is CASSVAEGAYGYTF. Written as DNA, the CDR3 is TGTGCCAGCAGCGTAGCGGAGGGGGCCTATGGCTACACCTTC.

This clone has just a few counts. For the CDR3, the DNA is TGTGCCAGCAGACGACAGGGAGAAGCTTTCTTT. Its translation: CASRRQGEAFF. The rearrangement joins TRBV6-5 to TRBJ1-1, with TRBD1 matching over 7 bases. V shed 6 bases, J shed 8 bases, and the junction held 3 bases outside the gene matches. CDR1 MNHEY and CDR2 SVGAGI come from the germline V gene. This CDR3 has 11 residues.

CDR3 residues: CASSQDGGEGQETQYF. In DNA, the CDR3 is TGTGCCAGCAGCCAAGATGGCGGGGAGGGGCAAGAGACCCAGTACTTC. The chain employs TRBV14 and TRBJ2-5; 7 nucleotides align to TRBD2. J was trimmed by 2 bases and V by 0 bases; bases with no gene match: 6. Germline loops: CDR1 SGHDN, CDR2 FVKESK. This CDR3 comprises 16 residues.

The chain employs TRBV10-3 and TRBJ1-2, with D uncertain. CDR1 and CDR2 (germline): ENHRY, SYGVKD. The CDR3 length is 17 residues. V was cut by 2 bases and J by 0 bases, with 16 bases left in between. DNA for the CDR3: TGTGCCATCAGTGAGGGGCAGCCCCAATACTCTAACTATGGCTACACCTTC. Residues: CAISEGQPQYSNYGYTF.

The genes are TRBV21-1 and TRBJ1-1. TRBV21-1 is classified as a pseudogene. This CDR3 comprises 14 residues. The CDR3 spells CASSKGGGAPEAFF. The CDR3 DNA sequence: TGTGCCAGCAGCAAAGGGGGAGGGGCCCCTGAAGCTTTCTTT.

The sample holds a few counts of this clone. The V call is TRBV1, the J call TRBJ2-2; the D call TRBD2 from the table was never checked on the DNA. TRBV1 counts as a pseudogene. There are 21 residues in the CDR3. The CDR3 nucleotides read TGCACCAGCAGCCAAGATCTAAAAACTAGCGGGAGGGCGGGGAACACCGGGGAGCTGTTTTTT. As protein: CTSSQDLKTSGRAGNTGELFF.

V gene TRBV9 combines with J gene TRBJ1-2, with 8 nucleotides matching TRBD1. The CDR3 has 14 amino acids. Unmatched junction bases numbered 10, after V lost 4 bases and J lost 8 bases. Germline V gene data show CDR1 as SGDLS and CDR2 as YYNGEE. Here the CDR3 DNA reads TGTGCCAGCAGCTCAGGGGGCGCTGAGGCGGGCTACACCTTC. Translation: CASSSGGAEAGYTF.

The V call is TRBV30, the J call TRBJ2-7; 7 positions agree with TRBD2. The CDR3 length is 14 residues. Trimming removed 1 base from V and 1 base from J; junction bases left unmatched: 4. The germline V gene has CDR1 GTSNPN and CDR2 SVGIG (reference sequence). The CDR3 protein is CAWSGGGGSYEQYF. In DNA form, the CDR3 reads TGTGCCTGGAGTGGAGGCGGGGGATCCTACGAGCAGTACTTC.

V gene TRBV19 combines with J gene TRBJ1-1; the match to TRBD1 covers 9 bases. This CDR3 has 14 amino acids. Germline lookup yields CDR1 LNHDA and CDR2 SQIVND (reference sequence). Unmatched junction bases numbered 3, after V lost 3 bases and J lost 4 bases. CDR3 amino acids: CASSIDRGATEAFF. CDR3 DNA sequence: TGTGCCAGTAGTATCGACAGGGGGGCCACTGAAGCTTTCTTT.

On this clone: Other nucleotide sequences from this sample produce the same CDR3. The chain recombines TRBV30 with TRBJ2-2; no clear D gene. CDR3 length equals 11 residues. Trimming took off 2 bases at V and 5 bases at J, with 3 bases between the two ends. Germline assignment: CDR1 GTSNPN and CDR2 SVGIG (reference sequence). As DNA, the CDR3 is TGTGCCTGGAGTCCGACCGGGGAGCTGTTTTTT. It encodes CAWSPTGELFF.